This is a list of T cell receptor beta chains from one sample in a study of T cell responses to AZD1222 COVID-19 vaccine. Clones were sequenced by immunoSEQ multiplex PCR, and TCRdb holds only the in-frame ones, with some missing. The top ten hold 5% to 6% of the sample, which has 150,000 to 180,000 clones, less than 90% seen once. Sequenced here: peripheral blood, sampled on day 0 of MenACWY control vaccination. These receptors were taken from an adult in good health. Both conserved end residues are part of each CDR3. Each record gives: J gene, D gene, clone size, V gene, CDR3 DNA, CDR3 protein. D genes are given only for firm matches. Expanded clones are given a class, and other clones once, few, many or no size at all.

TRBJ2-2,TRBD1,.,TRBV30,TGTGCCTGGACTGGGACAGGGGATTTTGCCGGGGAGCTGTTTTTT,CAWTGTGDFAGELFF
TRBJ2-5,.,.,TRBV19,TGTGCCAGTAAACCCTATTTGGAGGAGACCCAGTACTTC,CASKPYLEETQYF
TRBJ2-7,.,.,TRBV20-1,TGCAGTGCTAGGTCCTACGAGCAGTACTTC,CSARSYEQYF
TRBJ1-5,.,.,TRBV7-9,TGTGCCAGCAGCTTAATTGGGCCAAATCAGCCCCAGCATTTT,CASSLIGPNQPQHF
TRBJ1-1,.,.,TRBV7-9,TGTGCCAGCAGCTTAGAAGGGGGGAGGGACTTCACTGAAGCTTTCTTT,CASSLEGGRDFTEAFF
TRBJ2-1,TRBD1,.,TRBV28,TGTGCCAGCAGCTCCCAACCGGGACAGGGGATGTCGAATGAGCAGTTCTTC,CASSSQPGQGMSNEQFF
TRBJ1-2,.,.,TRBV11-2,TGTGCCAGCAGCGTAGGGGACCACTATGGCTACACCTTC,CASSVGDHYGYTF
TRBJ1-1,.,few,TRBV2,TGTGCCAGCTTGGTGGGGGGACAGAACACTGAAGCTTTCTTT,CASLVGGQNTEAFF
TRBJ2-7,TRBD1,once,TRBV13,TGTGCCAGCAGCTTTACAGGGGAAGGGGGCTATCAGTACTTC,CASSFTGEGGYQYF
TRBJ2-3,.,.,TRBV5-1,TGCGCCAGCAGCTTGGGACAGAACACAGATACGCAGTATTTT,CASSLGQNTDTQYF
TRBJ2-6,.,.,TRBV18,TGTGCCAGCTCACCTGGAACGGCTGGGGCCAACGTCCTGACTTTC,CASSPGTAGANVLTF
TRBJ2-3,.,.,TRBV6-5,TGTGCCAGCAGCGCTGTGACTATGGGGACGCAGTATTTT,CASSAVTMGTQYF
TRBJ2-2,.,.,TRBV4-1,TGCGCCAGCAGCCAAGTTCTGGCCGTTAACACCGGGGAGCTGTTTTTT,CASSQVLAVNTGELFF
TRBJ2-3,TRBD1,.,TRBV4-1,TGCGCCAGCAGCCCGGGACAGGGGGCAACAGATACGCAGTATTTT,CASSPGQGATDTQYF
TRBJ1-2,.,.,TRBV2,TGTGCCAGCAGTCCCGGACTGCTATTCGGCGGCTACACCTTC,CASSPGLLFGGYTF
TRBJ1-3,.,.,TRBV7-2,TGTGCCAGCAGCTTAGTGGCAGGGGCCGGCGGTGGAAACACCATATATTTT,CASSLVAGAGGGNTIYF
TRBJ1-1,.,.,TRBV12-3/TRBV12-4,TGTGCCAGCAGTGCCAGGGGGAACACTGAAGCTTTCTTT,CASSARGNTEAFF
TRBJ2-7,.,.,TRBV11-3,TGTGCCAGCACCAGCCCAGTTGCTTTTTACGAGCAGTACTTC,CASTSPVAFYEQYF
TRBJ1-6,.,.,TRBV11-3,TGTGCCAGCAGCTTAGATCCAGTTGCTGGGTCACCCCTCCACTTT,CASSLDPVAGSPLHF
TRBJ2-5,TRBD2,.,TRBV5-1,TGCGCCAGTAGAACGGGACTAGTCCAAGAGACCCAGTACTTC,CASRTGLVQETQYF
TRBJ1-1,.,.,TRBV9,TGTGCCAGCAGCCTTTCCTTAGGGACGGCGAACACTGAAGCTTTCTTT,CASSLSLGTANTEAFF
TRBJ2-1,TRBD2,.,TRBV7-2,TGTGCCAGCAGCAGCCCCGGACTAGGTAATGAGCAGTTCTTC,CASSSPGLGNEQFF
TRBJ1-2,.,.,TRBV19,TGTGCCAGTAGTATGCGACAGGTCTATGGCTACACCTTC,CASSMRQVYGYTF
TRBJ1-3,.,few,TRBV7-2,TGTGCCAGCAGCTTAGGGGAAGTGGGAAACACCATATATTTT,CASSLGEVGNTIYF
TRBJ1-2,TRBD1,.,TRBV6-2/TRBV6-3,TGTGCCAGCAGTGCCGGGACAGGGGGCTACTATGGCTACACCTTC,CASSAGTGGYYGYTF
TRBJ2-7,TRBD1,few,TRBV11-2,TGTGCCAGCAGCTTCCTGTACAGGGGGCTCTACGAGCAGTACTTC,CASSFLYRGLYEQYF
TRBJ2-1,.,.,TRBV13,TGTGCCAGCAGCGAAAAGCAAGACAGGACTCACAATGAGCAGTTCTTC,CASSEKQDRTHNEQFF
TRBJ2-3,TRBD2,.,TRBV6-4,TGTGCCAGCAGTGAAAAAGCGGGAGTCCCCACAGATACGCAGTATTTT,CASSEKAGVPTDTQYF
TRBJ1-1,.,.,TRBV6-5,TGTGCCAGCAGTTCCCCCCGGGAGAACACTGAAGCTTTCTTT,CASSSPRENTEAFF
TRBJ2-3,TRBD1,.,TRBV5-4,TGTGCCAGCAGCTTGGTGGCGACAGGGGGTGGCACAGATACGCAGTATTTT,CASSLVATGGGTDTQYF
TRBJ2-2,.,.,TRBV3-1/TRBV3-2,TGTGCCGGCAGCCTGAGTCTGACGGGACCGAACACCGGGGAGCTGTTTTTT,CAGSLSLTGPNTGELFF
TRBJ2-4,.,.,TRBV10-2,TGCGCCAGCAGTGGCAGGGAACTAGCCAAAAACATTCAGTACTTC,CASSGRELAKNIQYF
TRBJ2-4,.,once,TRBV5-1,TGCGCCAGCAGCTCCGGGCAGGGAAACATTCAGTACTTC,CASSSGQGNIQYF
TRBJ2-2,.,.,TRBV5-1,TGCGCCAGCAGCTTGGTGCTGGGGGGCACCGGGGAGCTGTTTTTT,CASSLVLGGTGELFF
TRBJ1-1,.,.,TRBV28,TGTGCCAGCAGCCCGACGCCCCACAGGGAGACTGAAGCTTTCTTT,CASSPTPHRETEAFF
TRBJ2-3,.,.,TRBV9,TGTGCCAGCAGCTCCGGATTCTTCACCCAATCAGATACGCAGTATTTT,CASSSGFFTQSDTQYF
TRBJ1-2,.,.,TRBV9,TGTGCCAGCAGCGCCCTCTATGGCTACACCTTC,CASSALYGYTF
TRBJ2-1,TRBD1,.,TRBV11-1,TGTGCCAGCAGCTTGGACAGGCTGACTGAGCAGTTCTTC,CASSLDRLTEQFF
TRBJ1-5,.,few,TRBV19,TGTGCCAGTAGTACCCAGGGGACCTCCCAGCCCCAGCATTTT,CASSTQGTSQPQHF
TRBJ1-1,.,.,TRBV6-5,TGTGCCAGCAGTCTATATCAGGGGCCCGCTGAAGCTTTCTTT,CASSLYQGPAEAFF
TRBJ1-2,.,.,TRBV9,TGTGCCAGCAGCGTATCTTCGACCGCGATCTATGGCTACACCTTC,CASSVSSTAIYGYTF
TRBJ2-3,TRBD2,.,TRBV9,TGTGCCAGCAGCGCGGGGGGGGCGGGCACAGATACGCAGTATTTT,CASSAGGAGTDTQYF
TRBJ2-5,.,.,TRBV19,TGTGCCAGTAGTCCCGGGGAGACCCAGTACTTC,CASSPGETQYF